Each of the 9 T cell receptor beta chains below was sequenced from the same sample in a study of shared clonotypes between healthy human individuals. CD45RO-negative CD8 cells positively selected for CCR7 made up the naive population, which excluded terminally differentiated effector memory CD45RA+ cells. The data were produced by immunoSEQ multiplex PCR, yet TCRdb's version contains in-frame clones alone and is incomplete. The data show around 600,000 clones, 98% seen once. The sequencing sample was made of naive CD8+ T cells sorted from blood. These receptors all come from a young man in good health.

The chain links TRBV28 to TRBJ2-2; 14 nucleotides agree with TRBD2. Germline V CDR1 and CDR2: MDHEN, SYDVKM. V lost 3 bases and J lost 6; bases outside the gene matches: 12. The CDR3 runs to 19 residues. The CDR3 sequence: CASSLSSGLAGEGAGELFF. CDR3 nucleotides: TGTGCCAGCAGTTTGAGCTCGGGACTAGCGGGAGAGGGTGCCGGGGAGCTGTTTTTT.

V gene TRBV27 combines with J gene TRBJ1-1, with D possibly TRBD1 on 5 matching bases. CDR1 and CDR2 (germline): MNHEY, SMNVEV (reference sequence). Trimming took 5 bases from V and 1 from J, leaving 14 bases between them. CDR3 size: 15 residues. As DNA, the CDR3 is TGTGCCAGCAGTCCCCACCAGGGTAGGAACACTGAAGCTTTCTTT. Protein product: CASSPHQGRNTEAFF.

This clone was seen only once. The chain joins TRBV7-8 to TRBJ2-7, with D perhaps matching TRBD1 (6 bases). This CDR3 is 16 amino acids long. V was trimmed by 1 base and J by 5 bases, leaving 18 bases between them. CDR1 SGHVS and CDR2 FQNEAQ come from the germline V gene. The CDR3 DNA reads as TGTGCCAGCAGCTTAGTACCCGGCCAGGGGATCCACGAGCAGTACTTC. It translates to CASSLVPGQGIHEQYF.

The chain recombines TRBV28 with TRBJ1-1; D is perhaps TRBD1 (5 bases). Trimming shortened V by 6 bases and J by 9 bases, and 8 bases separated the two germline ends. This CDR3 comprises 10 residues. Germline CDR1 MDHEN, CDR2 SYDVKM. CDR3: CASRDNQAFF. In nucleotides, the CDR3 is TGTGCCAGCAGGGACAATCAAGCTTTCTTT.

The chain couples TRBV7-9 to TRBJ2-5; 13 nucleotides line up with TRBD2. The ends lost 5 bases at V and 3 bases at J; junction bases unmatched: 15. Per the germline V gene, CDR1 is SEHNR and CDR2 is FQNEAQ (reference sequence). The CDR3 contains 19 residues. For the CDR3, the DNA is TGTGCCAGCAGCCTACCCCGGACTAGCGGGAGTTCTTCAGAAGAGACCCAGTACTTC. Its protein product is CASSLPRTSGSSSEETQYF.

The V gene is TRBV7-2, the J gene TRBJ2-2; TRBD2 matches 12 bases. The CDR3 runs 17 residues. J gave up 7 bases and V 2 bases, and 8 bases lay outside the gene matches. The V gene's germline CDR1 is SGHTA and CDR2 FQGNSA. The CDR3 DNA sequence: TGTGCCAGCAGCTTATCTTCGGGACTAGCGGGTGGCGGGGAGCTGTTTTTT. Translated: CASSLSSGLAGGGELFF.

This sequence joins TRBV5-1 and TRBJ2-7, with 10 bases fitting TRBD2. The V segment lost 0 bases and the J segment 4 bases; nucleotides outside the gene matches: 4. The CDR3 totals 15 residues. Germline values: CDR1 SGHRS, CDR2 YFSETQ. CDR3 sequence: CASSLGAGGVYEQYF. The CDR3 nucleotides are TGCGCCAGCAGCTTGGGAGCGGGAGGGGTTTACGAGCAGTACTTC.

The V gene is TRBV14, the J gene TRBJ2-3; TRBD2 agrees at 9 bases. Unmatched junction bases numbered 4, after V lost 3 bases and J lost 0 bases. This CDR3 spans 16 amino acids. CDR1 and CDR2 from the germline V gene are SGHDN and FVKESK. CDR3 bases: TGTGCCAGCAGCCACCGGACTAGCGTTAGCACAGATACGCAGTATTTT. Amino acids: CASSHRTSVSTDTQYF. Drawing the rest from reference TRBV14 and TRBJ2-3, the complete variable domain is EAGVTQFPSHSVIEKGQTVTLRCDPISGHDNLYWYRRVMGKEIKFLLHFVKESKQDESGMPNNRFLAERTGGTYSTLKVQPAELEDSGVYFCASSHRTSVSTDTQYFGPGTRLTVL.

This chain links TRBV29-1 with TRBJ2-1; 11 bases line up with TRBD2. From germline, CDR1 is SQVTM and CDR2 ANQGSEA. This CDR3 has 18 residues. V dropped 3 bases and J dropped 0; count of bases not matched to a gene: 10. CDR3 in amino acids: CSVDGLTSGKISYNEQFF. The CDR3 DNA follows: TGCAGCGTTGACGGACTGACTAGCGGGAAGATCTCCTACAATGAGCAGTTCTTC.